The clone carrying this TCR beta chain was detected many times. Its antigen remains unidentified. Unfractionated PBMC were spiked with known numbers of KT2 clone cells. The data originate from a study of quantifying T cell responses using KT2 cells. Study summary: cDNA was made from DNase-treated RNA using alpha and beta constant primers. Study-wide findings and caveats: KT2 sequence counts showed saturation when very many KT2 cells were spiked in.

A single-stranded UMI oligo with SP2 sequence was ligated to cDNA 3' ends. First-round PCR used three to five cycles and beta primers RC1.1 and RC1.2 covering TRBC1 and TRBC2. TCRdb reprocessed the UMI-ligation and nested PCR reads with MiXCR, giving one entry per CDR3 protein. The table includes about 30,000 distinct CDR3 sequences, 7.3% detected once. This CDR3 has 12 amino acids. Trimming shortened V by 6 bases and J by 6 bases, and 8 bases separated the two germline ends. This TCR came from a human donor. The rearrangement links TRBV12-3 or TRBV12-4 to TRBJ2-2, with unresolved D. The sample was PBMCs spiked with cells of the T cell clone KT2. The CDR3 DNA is TGTGCCAGCAGCCCCTCGTCCGGGGAGCTGTTTTTT. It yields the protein CASSPSSGELFF.